This T cell receptor beta chain was found in a study of cytotoxic CD8 clonotypes in ibrutinib-treated CLL. Study-wide background: Patients: 11 relapsed/refractory, fewer than 16 treatment-naive, approximately 18 IGHV unmutated. Productive templates per sample averaged nearly 260,000; productive rearrangements, just under 95,000.

For TCR beta libraries, roughly 1.9 micrograms of genomic DNA were obtained from cryopreserved PBMCs. The CDR3 sequence is 13 residues long. Germline V lookup: CDR1 MDHEN, CDR2 SYDVKM. Trimming stripped 1 base from V and 3 bases from J, with 7 bases between. Comment on this clone: Other nucleotide sequences from this sample produce the same CDR3.

The repertoire was sequenced with immunoSEQ multiplex PCR; TCRdb's copy has only in-frame clones and lacks some. The top ten clones hold about an eighth of a sample with 150,000 to 200,000 clones, over 55% of them seen once. This clonotype originated in a human donor with chronic lymphocytic leukemia. The sample was PBMCs, taken after 24 months of ibrutinib treatment. The chain combines TRBV28 with TRBJ2-7, with D hard to call. CDR3 loop: CASSLLGSYEQYF. CDR3 bases: TGTGCCAGCAGTTTATTAGGCAGCTACGAGCAGTACTTC.